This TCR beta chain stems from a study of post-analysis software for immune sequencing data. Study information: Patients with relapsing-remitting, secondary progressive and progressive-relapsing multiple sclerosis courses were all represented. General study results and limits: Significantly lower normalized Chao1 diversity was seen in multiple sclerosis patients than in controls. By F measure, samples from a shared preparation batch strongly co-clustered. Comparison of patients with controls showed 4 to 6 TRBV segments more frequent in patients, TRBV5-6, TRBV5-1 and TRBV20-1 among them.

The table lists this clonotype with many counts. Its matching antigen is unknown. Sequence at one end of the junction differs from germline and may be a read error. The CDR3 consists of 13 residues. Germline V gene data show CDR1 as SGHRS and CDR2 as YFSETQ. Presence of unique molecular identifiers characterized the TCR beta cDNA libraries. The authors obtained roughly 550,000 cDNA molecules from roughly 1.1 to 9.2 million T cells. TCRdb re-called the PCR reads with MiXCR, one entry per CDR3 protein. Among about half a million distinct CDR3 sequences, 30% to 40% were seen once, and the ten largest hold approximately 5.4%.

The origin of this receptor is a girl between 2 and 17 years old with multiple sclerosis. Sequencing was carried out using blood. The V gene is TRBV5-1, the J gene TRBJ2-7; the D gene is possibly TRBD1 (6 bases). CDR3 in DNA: TGTGCCAGCAGCTTAGCCAGGGGTTACGAGCAGTACTTC. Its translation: CASSLARGYEQYF.